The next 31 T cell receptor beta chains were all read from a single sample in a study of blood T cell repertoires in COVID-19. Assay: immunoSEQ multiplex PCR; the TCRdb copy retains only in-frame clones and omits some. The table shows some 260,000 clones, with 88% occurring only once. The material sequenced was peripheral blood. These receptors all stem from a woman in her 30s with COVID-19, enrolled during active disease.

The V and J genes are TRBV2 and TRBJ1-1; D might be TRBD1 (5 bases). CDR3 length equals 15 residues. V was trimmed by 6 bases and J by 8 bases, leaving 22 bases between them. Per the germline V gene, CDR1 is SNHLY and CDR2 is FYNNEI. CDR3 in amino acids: CASSTGLSGPGEAFF. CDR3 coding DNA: TGTGCCAGCAGCACAGGTCTTTCCGGGCCTGGAGAAGCTTTCTTT.

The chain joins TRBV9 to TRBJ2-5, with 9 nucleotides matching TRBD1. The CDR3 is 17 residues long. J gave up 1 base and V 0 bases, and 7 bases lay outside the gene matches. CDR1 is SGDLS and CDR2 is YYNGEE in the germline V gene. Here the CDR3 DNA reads TGTGCCAGCAGCGTAGGAGGAACAGGGGGCTCCCAAGAGACCCAGTACTTC. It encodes CASSVGGTGGSQETQYF.

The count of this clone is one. The CDR3 sequence is CASSDLAGGIISSYNEQFF. For the CDR3, the DNA is TGTGCCAGCAGTGACCTAGCGGGGGGGATTATTAGCTCCTACAATGAGCAGTTCTTC. This sequence joins TRBV2 and TRBJ2-1; 12 bases are a match to TRBD2. The CDR3 spans 19 residues. The V and J ends lost 3 bases and 0 bases, in that order; junction bases with no gene match: 9. Germline loops: CDR1 SNHLY, CDR2 FYNNEI.

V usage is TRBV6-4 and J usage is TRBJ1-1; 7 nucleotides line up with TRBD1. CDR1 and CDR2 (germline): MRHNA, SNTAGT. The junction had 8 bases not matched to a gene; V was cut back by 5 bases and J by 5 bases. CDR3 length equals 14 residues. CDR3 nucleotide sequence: TGTGCCAGCAGTCCAACAGGGGTACGTACTGAAGCTTTCTTT. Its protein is CASSPTGVRTEAFF.

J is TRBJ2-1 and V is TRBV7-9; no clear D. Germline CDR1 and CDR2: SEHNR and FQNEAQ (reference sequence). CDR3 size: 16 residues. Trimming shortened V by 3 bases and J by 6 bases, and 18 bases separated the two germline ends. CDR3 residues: CASSFQTRIARNEQFF. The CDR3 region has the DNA TGTGCCAGCAGCTTCCAGACTCGCATCGCGCGCAATGAGCAGTTCTTC.

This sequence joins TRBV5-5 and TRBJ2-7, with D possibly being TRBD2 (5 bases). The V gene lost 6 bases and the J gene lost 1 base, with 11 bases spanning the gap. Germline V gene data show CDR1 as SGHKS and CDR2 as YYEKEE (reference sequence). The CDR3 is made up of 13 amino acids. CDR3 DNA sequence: TGTGCCAGCAATAATCGGGATTCCTACGAGCAGTACGTC. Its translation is CASNNRDSYEQYV.

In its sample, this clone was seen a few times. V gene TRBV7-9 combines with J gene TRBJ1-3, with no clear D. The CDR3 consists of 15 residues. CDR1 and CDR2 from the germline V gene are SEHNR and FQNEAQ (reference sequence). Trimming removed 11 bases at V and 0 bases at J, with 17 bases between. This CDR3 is CAAKEGGYSGNTIYF. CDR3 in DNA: TGTGCCGCAAAAGAGGGCGGCTACTCTGGAAACACCATATATTTT. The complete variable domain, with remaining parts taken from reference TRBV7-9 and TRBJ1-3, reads DTGVSQNPRHKITKRGQNVTFRCDPISEHNRLYWYRQTLGQGPEFLTYFQNEAQLEKSRLLSDRFSAERPKGSFSTLEIQRTEQGDSAMYLCAAKEGGYSGNTIYFGEGSWLTVV.

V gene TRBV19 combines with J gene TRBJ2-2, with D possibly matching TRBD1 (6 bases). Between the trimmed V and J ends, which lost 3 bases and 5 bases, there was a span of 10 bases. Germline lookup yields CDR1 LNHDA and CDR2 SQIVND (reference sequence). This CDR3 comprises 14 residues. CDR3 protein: CASSIQGLTGELFF. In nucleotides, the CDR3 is TGTGCCAGTAGTATTCAGGGGCTTACCGGGGAGCTGTTTTTT.

The CDR3 loop is CASSPVNQPQHF. CDR3 bases: TGTGCCAGCAGTCCGGTCAATCAGCCCCAGCATTTT. The chain carries TRBV12-3 or TRBV12-4 and TRBJ1-5; D is unresolved. This CDR3 comprises 12 residues. Trimming shortened V by 5 bases and J by 3 bases, and 5 bases separated the two germline ends.

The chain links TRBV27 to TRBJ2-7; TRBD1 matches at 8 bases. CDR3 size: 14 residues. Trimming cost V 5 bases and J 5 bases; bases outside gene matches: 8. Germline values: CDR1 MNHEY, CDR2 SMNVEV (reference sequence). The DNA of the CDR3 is TGTGCCAGCAGTCTAAGGACAGGGCGCGACGAGCAGTACTTC. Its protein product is CASSLRTGRDEQYF.

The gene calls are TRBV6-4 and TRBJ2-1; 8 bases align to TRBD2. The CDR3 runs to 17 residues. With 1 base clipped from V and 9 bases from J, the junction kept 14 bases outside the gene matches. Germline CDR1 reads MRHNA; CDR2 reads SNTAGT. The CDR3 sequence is CASSDLLAVFIQGEQFF. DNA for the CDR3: TGTGCCAGCAGTGACTTACTAGCGGTCTTTATTCAAGGTGAGCAGTTCTTC.

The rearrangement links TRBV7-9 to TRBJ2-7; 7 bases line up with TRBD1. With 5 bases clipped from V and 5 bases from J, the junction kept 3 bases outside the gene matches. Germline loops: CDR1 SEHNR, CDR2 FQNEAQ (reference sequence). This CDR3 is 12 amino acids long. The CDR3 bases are TGTGCCAGCAGCCCCACAGGGGACGAGCAGTACGTC. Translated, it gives CASSPTGDEQYV.

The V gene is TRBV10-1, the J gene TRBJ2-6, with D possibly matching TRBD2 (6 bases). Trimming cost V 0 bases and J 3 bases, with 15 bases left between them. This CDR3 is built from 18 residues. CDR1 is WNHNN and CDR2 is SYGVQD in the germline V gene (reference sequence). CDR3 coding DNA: TGCGCCAGCAGTGAGTCGAATTCGGGAGTCCGTGGGGCCAACGTCCTGACTTTC. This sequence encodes CASSESNSGVRGANVLTF.

The CDR3 loop reads CASSPAGTGHYGYTF. CDR3 sequence (DNA): TGTGCCAGCAGTCCTGCCGGGACTGGGCACTATGGCTACACCTTC. V usage is TRBV28 and J usage is TRBJ1-2; D might be TRBD1 (5 bases). The V and J ends lost 5 bases and 3 bases respectively, with 16 bases between them. The CDR3 consists of 15 residues. Germline V gene lookup returns CDR1 MDHEN and CDR2 SYDVKM.

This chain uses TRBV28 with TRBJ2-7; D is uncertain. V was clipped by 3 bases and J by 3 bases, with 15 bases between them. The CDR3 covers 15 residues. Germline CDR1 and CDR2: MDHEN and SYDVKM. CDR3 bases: TGTGCCAGCAGTTTTTCTTTGGCACAGAGCTACGAGCAGTACTTC. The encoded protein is CASSFSLAQSYEQYF. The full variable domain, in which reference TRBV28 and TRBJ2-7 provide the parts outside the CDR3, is DVKVTQSSRYLVKRTGEKVFLECVQDMDHENMFWYRQDPGLGLRLIYFSYDVKMKEKGDIPEGYSVSREKKERFSLILESASTNQTSMYLCASSFSLAQSYEQYFGPGTRLTVT.

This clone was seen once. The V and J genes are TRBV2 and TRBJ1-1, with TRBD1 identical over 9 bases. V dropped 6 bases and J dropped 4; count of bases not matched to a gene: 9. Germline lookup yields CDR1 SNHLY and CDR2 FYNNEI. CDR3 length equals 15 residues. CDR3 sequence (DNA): TGTGCCAGCAGGAAAGACAGGGGGTTTGGCACTGAAGCTTTCTTT. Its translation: CASRKDRGFGTEAFF.

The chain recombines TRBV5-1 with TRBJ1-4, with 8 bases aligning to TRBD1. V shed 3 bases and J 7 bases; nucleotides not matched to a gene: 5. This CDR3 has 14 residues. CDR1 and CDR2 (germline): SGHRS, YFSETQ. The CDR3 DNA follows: TGCGCCAGCAGCTCTCGACAGGGGAGTGAAAAACTGTTTTTT. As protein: CASSSRQGSEKLFF.

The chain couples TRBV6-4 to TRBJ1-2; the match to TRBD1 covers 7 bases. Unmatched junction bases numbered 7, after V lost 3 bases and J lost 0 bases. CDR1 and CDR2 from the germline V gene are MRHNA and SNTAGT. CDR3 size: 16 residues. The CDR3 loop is CASSEHGTATNYGYTF. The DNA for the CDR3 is TGTGCCAGCAGTGAACACGGGACAGCTACTAACTATGGCTACACCTTC.

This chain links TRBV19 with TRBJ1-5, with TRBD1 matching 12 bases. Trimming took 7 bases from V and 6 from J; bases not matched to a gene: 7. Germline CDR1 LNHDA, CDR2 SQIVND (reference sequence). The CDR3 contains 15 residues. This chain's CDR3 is CASKGTGGGGQPQHF. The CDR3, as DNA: TGTGCCAGTAAGGGGACAGGGGGCGGGGGTCAGCCCCAGCATTTT.

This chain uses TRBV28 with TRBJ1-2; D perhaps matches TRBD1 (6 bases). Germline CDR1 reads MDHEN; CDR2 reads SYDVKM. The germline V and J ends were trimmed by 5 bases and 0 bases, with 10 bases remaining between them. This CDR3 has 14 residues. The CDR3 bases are TGTGCCAGCAGTCAGGGGAGGGCTAACTATGGCTACACCTTC. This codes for CASSQGRANYGYTF.

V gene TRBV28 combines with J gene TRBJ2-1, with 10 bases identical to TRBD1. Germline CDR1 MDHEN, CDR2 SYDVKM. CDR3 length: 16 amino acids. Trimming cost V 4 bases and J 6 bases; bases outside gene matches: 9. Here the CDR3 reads CASSSTGQGRSNEQFF. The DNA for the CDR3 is TGTGCCAGCAGTTCGACGGGACAGGGGAGAAGCAATGAGCAGTTCTTC.

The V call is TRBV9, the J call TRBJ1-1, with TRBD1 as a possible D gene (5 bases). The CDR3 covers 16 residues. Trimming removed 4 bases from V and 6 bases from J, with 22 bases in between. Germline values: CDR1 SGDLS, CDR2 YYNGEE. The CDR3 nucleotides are TGTGCCAGCAGCCCCCCCAGGGCGGGACTTGTTTCTGAAGCTTTCTTT. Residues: CASSPPRAGLVSEAFF.

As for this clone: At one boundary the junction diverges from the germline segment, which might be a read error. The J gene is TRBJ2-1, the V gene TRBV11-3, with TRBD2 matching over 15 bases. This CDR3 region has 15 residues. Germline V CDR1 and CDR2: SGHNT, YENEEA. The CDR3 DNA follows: TGTGCCAGCAGCCCGGGACTAGCGGGAGGAATGGAGCTGTTCTTC. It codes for CASSPGLAGGMELFF.

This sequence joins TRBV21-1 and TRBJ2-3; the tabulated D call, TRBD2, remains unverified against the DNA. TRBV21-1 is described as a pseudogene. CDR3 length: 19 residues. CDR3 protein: CASSKFSSGDTTSTDTQYF. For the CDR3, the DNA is TGTGCCAGCAGCAAATTTTCTAGCGGGGATACTACTAGCACAGATACGCAGTATTTT.

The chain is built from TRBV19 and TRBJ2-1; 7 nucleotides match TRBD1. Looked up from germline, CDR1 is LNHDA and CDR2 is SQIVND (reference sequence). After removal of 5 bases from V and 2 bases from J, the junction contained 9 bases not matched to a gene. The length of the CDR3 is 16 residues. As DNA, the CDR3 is TGTGCCAGTAGTTTGCTCGACAGGGACCCCTACAATGAGCAGTTCTTC. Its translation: CASSLLDRDPYNEQFF.

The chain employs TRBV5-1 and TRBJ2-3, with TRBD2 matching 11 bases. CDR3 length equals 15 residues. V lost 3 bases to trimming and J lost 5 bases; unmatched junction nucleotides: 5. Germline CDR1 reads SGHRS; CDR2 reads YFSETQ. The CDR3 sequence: CASSSTSGIKDTQYF. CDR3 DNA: TGCGCCAGCAGCTCGACTAGCGGGATAAAAGATACGCAGTATTTT.

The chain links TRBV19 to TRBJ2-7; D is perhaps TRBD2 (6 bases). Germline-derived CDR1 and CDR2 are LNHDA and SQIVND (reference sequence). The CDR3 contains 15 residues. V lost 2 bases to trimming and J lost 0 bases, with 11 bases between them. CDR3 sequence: CASSIIAGSSYEQYF. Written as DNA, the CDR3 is TGTGCCAGTAGTATAATCGCGGGGAGCTCCTACGAGCAGTACTTC.

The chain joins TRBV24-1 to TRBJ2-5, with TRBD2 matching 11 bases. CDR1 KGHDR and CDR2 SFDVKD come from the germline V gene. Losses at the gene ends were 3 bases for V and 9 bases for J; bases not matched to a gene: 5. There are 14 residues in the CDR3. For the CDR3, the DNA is TGTGCCACCAGTGATCAACTAGCGGGGGAGGCCCAGTACTTC. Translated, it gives CATSDQLAGEAQYF.

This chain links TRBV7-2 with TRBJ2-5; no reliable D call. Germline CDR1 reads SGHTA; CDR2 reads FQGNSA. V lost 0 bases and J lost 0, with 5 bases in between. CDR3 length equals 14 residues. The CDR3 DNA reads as TGTGCCAGCAGCTTAGCACAGTACCAAGAGACCCAGTACTTC. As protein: CASSLAQYQETQYF. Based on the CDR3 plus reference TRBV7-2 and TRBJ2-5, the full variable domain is GAGVSQSPSNKVTEKGKDVELRCDPISGHTALYWYRQSLGQGLEFLIYFQGNSAPDKSGLPSDRFSAERTGGSVSTLTIQRTQQEDSAVYLCASSLAQYQETQYFGPGTRLLVL.

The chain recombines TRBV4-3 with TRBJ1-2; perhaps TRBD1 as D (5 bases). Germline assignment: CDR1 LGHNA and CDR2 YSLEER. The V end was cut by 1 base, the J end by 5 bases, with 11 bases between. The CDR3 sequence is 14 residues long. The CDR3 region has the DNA TGCGCCAGCAGCCAAGGGATTCAGGGTTATGGCTACACCTTC. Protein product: CASSQGIQGYGYTF.

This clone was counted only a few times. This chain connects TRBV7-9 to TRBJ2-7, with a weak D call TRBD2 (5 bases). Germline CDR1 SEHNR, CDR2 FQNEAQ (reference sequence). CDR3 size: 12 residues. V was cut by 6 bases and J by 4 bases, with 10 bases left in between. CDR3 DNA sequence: TGTGCCAGCAGTCAAGGACTTTACGAGCAGTACGTC. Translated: CASSQGLYEQYV.